This T cell receptor beta chain was captured in a study of T-cell reconstitution after alpha-beta-depleted transplantation in children. The J segment lost 3 bases and the V segment lost 11 bases, leaving 10 bases of the junction unmatched. The CDR3 extends over 14 amino acids. To note about this clonotype: Its target is unknown.

Study findings and constraints: Several hundred expanded graft clones reportedly supplied alpha-beta T cells about two months after transplant. After one year, T-cell counts and TCRbeta diversity mostly came from new T cells. For some patients, TCRbeta diversity was high at day 60 because of recipient T cells and thymic progenitors that survived.

Preparation of the TCRbeta library was carried out with unique molecular identifiers. TCRdb redid the calling of the PCR reads with MiXCR, one entry per CDR3 protein. The sample holds around 580,000 distinct CDR3 sequences, 20% to 25% seen once. Sequences were derived from PBMCs, mostly from graft donor cells, sampled 360 days after TCRalphabeta/CD19-depleted stem cell transplant. This clonotype was sampled from a boy less than two years old who had a stem cell transplant for acute myeloid leukemia, so the T cells may come from the graft donor. V gene TRBV12-3 or TRBV12-4 combines with J gene TRBJ1-1, with TRBD1 matching over 9 bases. The CDR3 sequence is CACTGGAVDTEAFF. The CDR3 DNA follows: TGTGCCTGCACAGGGGGCGCCGTGGACACTGAAGCTTTCTTT.